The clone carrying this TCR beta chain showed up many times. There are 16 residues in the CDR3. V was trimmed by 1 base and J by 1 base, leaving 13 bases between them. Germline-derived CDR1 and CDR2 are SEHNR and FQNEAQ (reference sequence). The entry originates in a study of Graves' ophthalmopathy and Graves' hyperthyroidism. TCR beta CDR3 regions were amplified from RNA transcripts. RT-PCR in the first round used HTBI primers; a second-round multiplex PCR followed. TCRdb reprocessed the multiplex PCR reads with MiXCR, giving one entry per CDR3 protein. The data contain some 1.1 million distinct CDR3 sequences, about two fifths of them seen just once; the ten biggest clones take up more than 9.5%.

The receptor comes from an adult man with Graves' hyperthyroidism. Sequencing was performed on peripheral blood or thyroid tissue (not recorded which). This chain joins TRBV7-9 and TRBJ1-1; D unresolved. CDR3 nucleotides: TGTGCCAGCAGCTTAGGGACTCCTTCCACGAACACTGAAGCTTTCTTT. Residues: CASSLGTPSTNTEAFF.